The 23 T cell receptor beta chains below were found in one sample sequenced in a study of T cell responses to AZD1222 COVID-19 vaccine. Profiled with immunoSEQ multiplex PCR; TCRdb holds only in-frame clones, not every one. The sample yields around 99,000 clones, around nine tenths seen once. Sequenced here: peripheral blood, sampled on day 0 of AZD1222 vaccination. Receptors were obtained from an adult in good health.

This clone occurred once. The V gene is TRBV6-1, the J gene TRBJ1-5; possibly TRBD1 for D (5 bases). CDR1 and CDR2 from the germline V gene are MNHNS and SASEGT. V was shortened by 3 bases and J by 9 bases, with 12 bases between the two germline ends. This CDR3 contains 13 residues. The CDR3 sequence: CASSEARGRPQHF. The DNA for the CDR3 is TGTGCCAGCAGTGAGGCGAGGGGAAGGCCCCAGCATTTT.

The rearrangement links TRBV6-5 to TRBJ2-7, with 10 nucleotides matching TRBD1. CDR3 length equals 13 residues. J was trimmed by 5 bases and V by 6 bases; bases with no gene match: 4. Germline V gene lookup returns CDR1 MNHEY and CDR2 SVGAGI. The CDR3 spells CASRGTGDHEQYF. CDR3 nucleotides: TGTGCCAGCAGGGGGACAGGGGACCACGAGCAGTACTTC.

The chain couples TRBV5-1 to TRBJ2-1; TRBD2 aligns across 9 bases. Germline trimming cut 3 bases from V and 7 bases from J; bases unmatched to any gene: 11. The CDR3 totals 16 residues. CDR1 is SGHRS and CDR2 is YFSETQ in the germline V gene. The CDR3 loop reads CASSSASGAPRNEQFF. CDR3 nucleotide sequence: TGCGCCAGCAGCTCGGCTAGCGGGGCACCACGGAATGAGCAGTTCTTC.

As concerns this clone: Within the sample, other DNA sequences also encode this same CDR3. The J gene is TRBJ1-2, the V gene TRBV18; a weak D match, TRBD1 (5 bases). The CDR3 consists of 12 residues. Trimming shortened V by 2 bases and J by 6 bases, and 7 bases separated the two germline ends. The germline gives CDR1 KGHSH, CDR2 LQKENI. CDR3 loop: CASSPLGDGYTF. The DNA of the CDR3 is TGTGCCAGCTCACCATTAGGGGATGGCTACACCTTC.

This clone was seen once. The rearrangement joins TRBV7-9 to TRBJ2-2; no reliable D call. From germline, CDR1 is SEHNR and CDR2 FQNEAQ (reference sequence). The CDR3 consists of 15 residues. The germline V and J ends were trimmed by 1 base and 5 bases, with 11 bases remaining between them. CDR3 nucleotides: TGTGCCAGCAGCTTAGATGGTGGGTTTACCGGGGAGCTGTTTTTT. Amino acids: CASSLDGGFTGELFF.

The count of this clone is one. The genes are TRBV19 and TRBJ1-5; 7 nucleotides agree with TRBD1. The ends lost 10 bases at V and 0 bases at J; junction bases unmatched: 18. CDR1 and CDR2 (germline): LNHDA, SQIVND (reference sequence). This CDR3 region has 18 residues. The CDR3 nucleotides read TGTGCCACCACAAGGTTCTCAGGGGGGACTAATAGCAATCAGCCCCAGCATTTT. This gives the protein CATTRFSGGTNSNQPQHF.

The chain carries TRBV5-1 and TRBJ2-2; D is unclear. The V end lost 1 base, the J end lost 1 base, and 5 bases lay between the germline ends. CDR1 and CDR2 from the germline V gene are SGHRS and YFSETQ. There are 14 residues in the CDR3. The CDR3 bases are TGCGCCAGCAGCTTGACGGGGAACACCGGGGAGCTGTTTTTT. It yields the protein CASSLTGNTGELFF.

CDR3: CASSLAGNTGELFF. CDR3 DNA: TGTGCCAGCAGCTTGGCCGGGAACACCGGGGAGCTGTTTTTT. V usage is TRBV5-5 and J usage is TRBJ2-2; D gene ambiguous. The V gene lost 0 bases and the J gene lost 1 base, with 4 bases spanning the gap. The CDR3 runs to 14 residues. Germline CDR1 is SGHKS and CDR2 is YYEKEE (reference sequence).

V gene TRBV7-9 combines with J gene TRBJ1-1, with D possibly TRBD1 on 6 matching bases. Trimming stripped 0 bases from V and 10 bases from J, with 15 bases between. The germline gives CDR1 SEHNR, CDR2 FQNEAQ (reference sequence). This CDR3 spans 14 amino acids. The CDR3 DNA follows: TGTGCCAGCAGCTTAGCGCAGTGGGGGCCGGGAGCTTTCTTT. Residues: CASSLAQWGPGAFF. The full variable domain, completed using reference TRBV7-9 and TRBJ1-1, is DTGVSQNPRHKITKRGQNVTFRCDPISEHNRLYWYRQTLGQGPEFLTYFQNEAQLEKSRLLSDRFSAERPKGSFSTLEIQRTEQGDSAMYLCASSLAQWGPGAFFGQGTRLTVV.

The chain is built from TRBV12-3 or TRBV12-4 and TRBJ2-2, with D uncertain. This CDR3 contains 12 residues. Trimming removed 6 bases from V and 4 bases from J, with 6 bases in between. This CDR3 is CASRVSTGELFF. CDR3 sequence (DNA): TGTGCCAGCAGGGTTAGCACCGGGGAGCTGTTTTTT.

The chain uses TRBV7-2 and TRBJ2-7; possibly TRBD2 for D (6 bases). The CDR3 is made up of 15 amino acids. The ends were cut back, 5 bases at V and 0 bases at J, with 14 bases in the middle. The germline gives CDR1 SGHTA, CDR2 FQGNSA. This CDR3 is CASSLGRGGSYEQYF. The CDR3 region has the DNA TGTGCCAGCAGCCTCGGGCGGGGAGGCTCCTACGAGCAGTACTTC.

This chain joins TRBV5-4 and TRBJ2-3; no definite D call. The CDR3 runs 15 residues. From germline, CDR1 is SGHNT and CDR2 YYREEE (reference sequence). Trimming left V 0 bases short and J 1 base short, with 9 bases between. In DNA, the CDR3 is TGTGCCAGCAGCTTGGACCAGGCCCGCACAGATACGCAGTATTTT. Amino acid sequence: CASSLDQARTDTQYF.

The CDR3 spells CATSGGWVNTEAFF. The CDR3 nucleotides are TGTGCCACGTCCGGGGGCTGGGTGAACACTGAAGCTTTCTTT. The chain has TRBV10-3 and TRBJ1-1, with D tentatively TRBD1 (6 bases). This CDR3 region has 14 residues. The germline V gene encodes CDR1 ENHRY and CDR2 SYGVKD. Trimming pared 10 bases from V and 0 bases from J, leaving 15 bases between.

The gene calls are TRBV19 and TRBJ1-5; D not resolved. The CDR3 has 12 amino acids. Trimming removed 3 bases from V and 6 bases from J, with 6 bases in between. Germline V CDR1 and CDR2: LNHDA, SQIVND (reference sequence). The chain's CDR3 is CASSIPGQPQHF. In DNA form, the CDR3 reads TGTGCCAGTAGTATCCCTGGTCAGCCCCAGCATTTT.

The chain links TRBV13 to TRBJ2-3; tentatively, D is TRBD2 (5 bases). Germline CDR1 and CDR2: PRHDT and FYEKMQ (reference sequence). The V end was cut by 5 bases, the J end by 6 bases, with 12 bases between. There are 13 residues in the CDR3. CDR3 amino acids: CASSTRVADTQYF. CDR3 sequence (DNA): TGTGCCAGCAGCACTAGGGTGGCGGATACGCAGTATTTT.

The J gene is TRBJ2-3, the V gene TRBV19, with 11 bases matching TRBD2. CDR1 and CDR2 from the germline V gene are LNHDA and SQIVND (reference sequence). Germline trimming cut 4 bases from V and 3 bases from J; bases unmatched to any gene: 3. The CDR3 totals 15 residues. CDR3 residues: CASSRGLAVTDTQYF. The CDR3 DNA is TGTGCCAGTAGTAGGGGACTAGCGGTGACAGATACGCAGTATTTT.

This clone was seen only once. CDR3 sequence reads: CASYIQEEQGDATNEKLFF. The DNA of the CDR3 is TGTGCCAGCTATATACAAGAAGAACAGGGGGATGCAACTAATGAAAAACTGTTTTTT. This chain uses TRBV21-1 with TRBJ1-4; the table's D call, TRBD1, was not checked against the DNA. TRBV21-1 is tagged as a pseudogene. The CDR3 runs 19 residues.

CDR3 nucleotides: TGCGCCAGCAGCCAAGAGAAGAATCAGCCCCAGCATTTT. It specifies CASSQEKNQPQHF. The chain recombines TRBV4-3 with TRBJ1-5, with D hard to call. V was pared by 0 bases and J by 4 bases, with 4 bases between. The CDR3 loop spans 13 amino acids. Germline assignment: CDR1 LGHNA and CDR2 YSLEER.

This chain's CDR3 is CATSRAPRAATNTEAFF. CDR3 coding DNA: TGTGCCACCAGCAGAGCCCCTCGGGCCGCTACGAACACTGAAGCTTTCTTT. This sequence joins TRBV15 and TRBJ1-1; D is ambiguous. CDR1 and CDR2 (germline): LNHNV, YYDKDF (reference sequence). V dropped 1 base and J dropped 1 base, with 16 bases sitting between them. This CDR3 is built from 17 residues.

This sequence joins TRBV6-1 and TRBJ1-1; D uncertain. This CDR3 is 15 amino acids long. CDR1 MNHNS and CDR2 SASEGT come from the germline V gene. V shed 0 bases and J shed 4 bases, with 12 bases lying between them. CDR3 DNA sequence: TGTGCCAGCAGTGAAGCAGGGTGGGCGGTCACTGAAGCTTTCTTT. This codes for CASSEAGWAVTEAFF.

A word on this clone: Other DNA sequences from this sample encode an identical CDR3 as well. J is TRBJ1-6 and V is TRBV18; 8 bases fit TRBD1. The CDR3 has 14 residues. The V gene's germline CDR1 is KGHSH and CDR2 LQKENI. With V trimmed by 3 bases and J by 7 bases, 2 bases remained unmatched. The CDR3 nucleotides read TGTGCCAGCTCACCGGACAGGGTCAATTCACCCCTCCACTTT. Amino acid sequence: CASSPDRVNSPLHF.

The CDR3 protein is CASSIGPRTEAFF. The CDR3 DNA is TGTGCCAGTAGTATAGGGCCACGAACCGAAGCTTTCTTT. The chain is built from TRBV19 and TRBJ1-1; D unresolved. CDR1 and CDR2 (germline): LNHDA, SQIVND (reference sequence). V lost 1 base and J 8 bases, leaving 11 bases between the germline ends. The CDR3 has 13 amino acids. The full variable domain, completed using reference TRBV19 and TRBJ1-1, is DGGITQSPKYLFRKEGQNVTLSCEQNLNHDAMYWYRQDPGQGLRLIYYSQIVNDFQKGDIAEGYSVSREKKESFPLTVTSAQKNPTAFYLCASSIGPRTEAFFGQGTRLTVV.

J is TRBJ2-7 and V is TRBV5-6; D ambiguous. Germline loops: CDR1 SGHDT, CDR2 YYEEEE. The CDR3 is 12 amino acids. V was cut by 2 bases and J by 7 bases, with 10 bases left in between. The CDR3 DNA follows: TGTGCCAGCAGCTTAGATGCGAGGGAGCAGTACTTC. It specifies CASSLDAREQYF.